These 28 T cell receptor beta chains were all obtained from the same sample, sequenced in a study of cytomegalovirus exposure and HLA in healthy donors. Researchers ran the PCR with 60 Vbeta and 13 Jbeta primers. TCRdb keeps only in-frame clones here, not all; method: immunoSEQ multiplex PCR. The sample lists around 100,000 clones; roughly 80% were seen once. The sample was PBMCs. Receptors originate from a female donor in good health and CMV-seropositive.

This chain joins TRBV19 and TRBJ1-5, with 9 nucleotides matching TRBD1. CDR1 is LNHDA and CDR2 is SQIVND in the germline V gene (reference sequence). The CDR3 extends over 16 amino acids. V gave up 4 bases and J gave up 4 bases; unmatched junction bases: 8. CDR3 sequence reads: CASSTGTGRANQPQHF. In nucleotides, the CDR3 is TGTGCCAGTAGTACCGGGACAGGGAGGGCAAATCAGCCCCAGCATTTT.

This rearrangement joins TRBV30 to TRBJ2-1; 12 nucleotides line up with TRBD2. The germline V gene has CDR1 GTSNPN and CDR2 SVGIG (reference sequence). J was trimmed by 8 bases and V by 1 base; bases with no gene match: 3. The CDR3 is made up of 14 amino acids. The CDR3 region is CAWSAGLAGHEQFF. The CDR3 DNA reads as TGTGCCTGGAGTGCGGGACTAGCGGGCCATGAGCAGTTCTTC.

The J gene is TRBJ2-1, the V gene TRBV19, with D uncertain. This CDR3 has 15 residues. Trimming removed 1 base at V and 7 bases at J, with 14 bases between. Germline V CDR1 and CDR2: LNHDA, SQIVND (reference sequence). The CDR3 here is CASSIGLGFVNEQFF. DNA of the CDR3: TGTGCCAGTAGTATAGGCCTAGGATTCGTGAATGAGCAGTTCTTC.

The chain uses TRBV6-1 and TRBJ2-1; D is undetermined. The CDR3 sequence is 13 residues long. Germline CDR1 MNHNS, CDR2 SASEGT. V was trimmed by 2 bases and J by 8 bases, leaving 10 bases between them. The CDR3 protein is CASSERVWDEQFF. In nucleotides, the CDR3 is TGTGCCAGCAGTGAACGGGTTTGGGATGAGCAGTTCTTC.

The chain joins TRBV27 to TRBJ2-2, with 9 bases matching TRBD2. Trimming cost V 4 bases and J 4 bases; bases outside gene matches: 10. The CDR3 loop spans 17 amino acids. Germline V CDR1 and CDR2: MNHEY, SMNVEV (reference sequence). CDR3 bases: TGTGCCAGCAGTTCCCTTCTAGCGGGAAGCGGCACCGGGGAGCTGTTTTTT. Amino acids: CASSSLLAGSGTGELFF.

The chain has TRBV7-9 and TRBJ2-1, with D hard to call. The V end was cut by 5 bases, the J end by 4 bases, with 15 bases between. The CDR3 spans 15 residues. Looked up from germline, CDR1 is SEHNR and CDR2 is FQNEAQ (reference sequence). The CDR3, as DNA: TGTGCCAGCAGCCCCCTAGGAGTGAGTTACAATGAGCAGTTCTTC. Translated: CASSPLGVSYNEQFF.

The chain combines TRBV7-9 with TRBJ1-1; a weak D match, TRBD1 (5 bases). The germline V gene encodes CDR1 SEHNR and CDR2 FQNEAQ (reference sequence). V lost 0 bases and J lost 10, with 12 bases in between. This CDR3 is built from 13 residues. DNA for the CDR3: TGTGCCAGCAGCTTAGCCGCGGGGGAAGGAGCTTTCTTT. Protein sequence: CASSLAAGEGAFF.

The chain is built from TRBV29-1 and TRBJ1-4; 9 nucleotides line up with TRBD1. The V gene end was trimmed by 1 base and the J gene end by 10 bases; junction bases not matched to a gene: 4. This CDR3 has 13 residues. Germline values: CDR1 SQVTM, CDR2 ANQGSEA. DNA of the CDR3: TGCAGCGTTGAAGGACAGGGGGGTGTAAAACTGTTTTTT. Translating it yields CSVEGQGGVKLFF.

This clone was found a few times. The gene calls are TRBV30 and TRBJ2-5; 11 bases map to TRBD2. CDR1 and CDR2 (germline): GTSNPN, SVGIG (reference sequence). This CDR3 region has 14 residues. The trim removed 3 bases at V and 5 bases at J, leaving 5 bases unmatched. The CDR3 is CAWRGSGRGETQYF. In DNA form, the CDR3 reads TGTGCCTGGAGAGGTAGCGGGAGGGGGGAGACCCAGTACTTC.

This clone was seen a handful of times. The rearrangement uses TRBV28 and TRBJ2-1; 9 bases agree with TRBD2. CDR1 MDHEN and CDR2 SYDVKM come from the germline V gene. This CDR3 is built from 15 residues. The J segment lost 0 bases and the V segment lost 6 bases, leaving 3 bases of the junction unmatched. CDR3 amino acids: CASSNSGSSYNEQFF. DNA for the CDR3: TGTGCCAGCAGCAATAGCGGGAGCTCCTACAATGAGCAGTTCTTC.

The chain joins TRBV14 to TRBJ2-4; D gene unclear. V gave up 2 bases and J gave up 4 bases, with 18 bases separating them. CDR1 is SGHDN and CDR2 is FVKESK in the germline V gene. This CDR3 has 17 residues. The CDR3 coding sequence is TGTGCCAGCAGCCAACTAGAAACCCTTCCCCTAAAAAACATTCAGTACTTC. This codes for CASSQLETLPLKNIQYF. The whole variable domain, filled in from reference TRBV14 and TRBJ2-4, reads EAGVTQFPSHSVIEKGQTVTLRCDPISGHDNLYWYRRVMGKEIKFLLHFVKESKQDESGMPNNRFLAERTGGTYSTLKVQPAELEDSGVYFCASSQLETLPLKNIQYFGAGTRLSVL.

The chain employs TRBV4-1 and TRBJ2-2; 7 bases agree with TRBD2. J was trimmed by 6 bases and V by 2 bases; bases with no gene match: 9. Germline V gene lookup returns CDR1 MGHRA and CDR2 YSYEKL. The CDR3 has 16 residues. In nucleotides, the CDR3 is TGCGCCAGCAGCCAATCCTACACTAGCGATCCCGGGGAGCTGTTTTTT. As protein: CASSQSYTSDPGELFF.

V usage is TRBV7-2 and J usage is TRBJ1-2; D is uncertain. Germline V gene lookup returns CDR1 SGHTA and CDR2 FQGNSA. CDR3 length: 15 residues. V gave up 2 bases and J gave up 1 base, with 11 bases separating them. The DNA of the CDR3 is TGTGCCAGCAGCTTAAATTTGCAGATTAACTATGGCTACACCTTC. This sequence encodes CASSLNLQINYGYTF. Full variable domain (outside the CDR3, taken from reference TRBV7-2 and TRBJ1-2): GAGVSQSPSNKVTEKGKDVELRCDPISGHTALYWYRQSLGQGLEFLIYFQGNSAPDKSGLPSDRFSAERTGGSVSTLTIQRTQQEDSAVYLCASSLNLQINYGYTFGSGTRLTVV.

The rearrangement links TRBV28 to TRBJ2-7; perhaps TRBD1 as D (6 bases). This CDR3 contains 12 residues. CDR1 and CDR2 (germline): MDHEN, SYDVKM. The germline V and J ends were trimmed by 5 bases and 3 bases, with 8 bases remaining between them. CDR3 in DNA: TGTGCCAGCAGTGTGGACAGCTACGAGCAGTACTTC. Amino acids: CASSVDSYEQYF.

The chain links TRBV10-3 to TRBJ2-7; 15 nucleotides line up with TRBD2. Germline CDR1 and CDR2: ENHRY and SYGVKD. This CDR3 has 15 residues. Unmatched junction bases numbered 10, after V lost 10 bases and J lost 6 bases. The CDR3 protein is CATKGLAGGGGEQYF. CDR3 nucleotide sequence: TGTGCCACTAAAGGACTAGCGGGGGGGGGCGGCGAGCAGTACTTC.

The genes are TRBV5-1 and TRBJ1-1; no clear D gene. V lost 1 base and J 0 bases, leaving 16 bases between the germline ends. CDR1 and CDR2 (germline): SGHRS, YFSETQ. This CDR3 has 17 amino acids. CDR3 sequence (DNA): TGCGCCAGCAGCTTGAACGGTTACTCAATCTTGAACACTGAAGCTTTCTTT. Amino acids: CASSLNGYSILNTEAFF.

This sequence joins TRBV4-3 and TRBJ1-2; tentatively, D is TRBD1 (5 bases). The length of the CDR3 is 15 residues. Trimming took 0 bases from V and 4 from J, leaving 12 bases between them. Per germline, CDR1 LGHNA and CDR2 YSLEER. The CDR3 DNA reads TGCGCCAGCAGCCAAGACAGGGTCTCCAGCTATGGCTACACCTTC. The encoded protein is CASSQDRVSSYGYTF.

The chain employs TRBV7-6 and TRBJ1-1, with D perhaps TRBD1 (6 bases). This CDR3 comprises 14 residues. Trimming pared 6 bases from V and 2 bases from J, leaving 13 bases between. Germline loops: CDR1 SGHVS, CDR2 FNYEAQ. The CDR3 here is CASRGGGGNTEAFF. The CDR3 coding sequence is TGTGCCAGCAGGGGAGGGGGTGGAAACACTGAAGCTTTCTTT.

The chain uses TRBV19 and TRBJ1-3; D may be TRBD1 (5 bases). The CDR3 has 14 amino acids. Deletions cut 6 bases from V and 4 bases from J, with 13 bases between. Germline values: CDR1 LNHDA, CDR2 SQIVND (reference sequence). The CDR3 DNA reads as TGTGCCAGTAGCGATAACAGGCGCGGAAACACCATATATTTT. Translating gives CASSDNRRGNTIYF.

This sequence joins TRBV27 and TRBJ1-4; D is unresolved. The CDR3 covers 13 residues. Germline CDR1 and CDR2: MNHEY and SMNVEV (reference sequence). Deletions cut 7 bases from V and 8 bases from J, with 14 bases between. The CDR3 region has the DNA TGTGCCAGCACTTGGCAAAGAGGGGAAAAACTGTTTTTT. Translating gives CASTWQRGEKLFF.

The V gene is TRBV7-3, the J gene TRBJ2-6; D is possibly TRBD2 (6 bases). CDR3 length: 18 residues. Germline-derived CDR1 and CDR2 are SGHTA and FQGTGA. V lost 2 bases and J 0 bases, leaving 14 bases between the germline ends. CDR3 protein: CASSLGWRELSGANVLTF. DNA of the CDR3: TGTGCCAGCAGCTTAGGGTGGAGGGAGCTCTCTGGGGCCAACGTCCTGACTTTC.

V and J are TRBV29-1 and TRBJ2-5, with D perhaps matching TRBD1 (6 bases). The germline gives CDR1 SQVTM, CDR2 ANQGSEA. V gave up 3 bases and J gave up 5 bases, with 13 bases separating them. The CDR3 runs 13 residues. CDR3 in amino acids: CSVDLGAGETQYF. For the CDR3, the DNA is TGCAGCGTTGATTTGGGGGCAGGGGAGACCCAGTACTTC.

This clone occurred once. This sequence joins TRBV30 and TRBJ2-1, with D possibly TRBD2 on 5 matching bases. The CDR3 runs to 15 residues. CDR1 and CDR2 (germline): GTSNPN, SVGIG (reference sequence). V was shortened by 2 bases and J by 0 bases, with 11 bases between the two germline ends. CDR3 nucleotide sequence: TGTGCCTGGAGTCACGGGGTAAGCTCCTACAATGAGCAGTTCTTC. This encodes CAWSHGVSSYNEQFF.

This rearrangement joins TRBV27 to TRBJ1-2, with D perhaps TRBD1 (6 bases). The CDR3 runs 13 residues. The germline gives CDR1 MNHEY, CDR2 SMNVEV (reference sequence). V was clipped by 5 bases and J by 4 bases, with 11 bases between them. The CDR3 spells CASSRGGTYGYTF. CDR3 DNA: TGTGCCAGCAGTAGGGGGGGAACCTATGGCTACACCTTC.

The genes are TRBV4-1 and TRBJ2-7; possible D gene TRBD1, 6 bases. The germline V gene has CDR1 MGHRA and CDR2 YSYEKL. V gave up 1 base and J gave up 1 base, with 11 bases separating them. The CDR3 contains 15 residues. For the CDR3, the DNA is TGCGCCAGCAGCCAAGGGGAGACAGGTTCCTACGAGCAGTACTTC. Protein sequence: CASSQGETGSYEQYF.

V and J are TRBV5-1 and TRBJ1-2, with 7 nucleotides matching TRBD1. Germline CDR1 SGHRS, CDR2 YFSETQ. The CDR3 has 15 residues. Trimming removed 1 base from V and 5 bases from J; junction bases left unmatched: 8. CDR3 loop: CASSLTGQKRYGYTF. The DNA of the CDR3 is TGCGCCAGCAGCTTGACGGGACAGAAGAGGTATGGCTACACCTTC. Based on the CDR3 plus reference TRBV5-1 and TRBJ1-2, the full variable domain is KAGVTQTPRYLIKTRGQQVTLSCSPISGHRSVSWYQQTPGQGLQFLFEYFSETQRNKGNFPGRFSGRQFSNSRSEMNVSTLELGDSALYLCASSLTGQKRYGYTFGSGTRLTVV.

The V and J genes are TRBV6-5 and TRBJ2-5; TRBD2 matches 8 bases. This CDR3 spans 13 amino acids. Trimming at V came to 7 bases and at J to 4 bases, leaving 5 bases not matched to a gene. Germline values: CDR1 MNHEY, CDR2 SVGAGI. Here the CDR3 DNA reads TGTGCCAGCAATCAGCGGGGGAGAGAGACCCAGTACTTC. This gives the protein CASNQRGRETQYF.

The gene calls are TRBV28 and TRBJ2-3; perhaps TRBD2 as D (6 bases). Germline V lookup: CDR1 MDHEN, CDR2 SYDVKM. This CDR3 region has 15 residues. V was shortened by 3 bases and J by 5 bases, with 15 bases between the two germline ends. The CDR3 coding sequence is TGTGCCAGCAGTTTTCGGGCGGGATCGGTAGATACGCAGTATTTT. Translated: CASSFRAGSVDTQYF.